This TCR beta chain was found in a study of blood T cells in healthy people across ages (dated by TCRdb to the mid-2010s). About the investigation overall: In model experiments, template switching captured about one uniquely barcoded TCR beta cDNA molecule for every two T cells. Using deep sequencing normalized with unique cDNA molecular identifiers, the study measured how TCR beta repertoire diversity changes with age. The donors were divided into four age groups: young (average approximately 15 years), middle-aged (approximately 39), aged (approximately 59) and long-lived (more than 75). To avoid experimental bias, donors of different ages were distributed randomly across sequencing lanes. For two donors (one aged 18 to 30 and one aged 80 or older), the study analyzed two additional independent replicas of 1 million unique cDNA reads from the same blood draw.

Library preparation employed 5' RACE. TCRdb names Illumina HiSeq 2500 as the instrument used. The second PCR ran for about 7 to 11 cycles and used a J-beta primer mix along with a sample-barcoded 5' primer. A template-switch 5' adaptor carrying 12 random nucleotides introduced a unique molecular identifier onto each TCR beta cDNA molecule. Each sample yielded at least 2.5 million CDR3-containing paired-end reads. First-strand cDNA synthesis was performed from all RNA using the Mint cDNA synthesis kit, with priming by a TRBC-specific oligonucleotide. Following uracil-DNA glycosylase treatment, a first 18-cycle PCR with universal primers M1SS and BC2_uni_R was performed on all cDNA. In the original analysis: Normalization of each sample was performed by random selection of 1 million high-quality reads, each carrying a distinct molecular identifier. Instead of being binned into consensus sequences, reads with shared molecular identifiers were discarded. MiTCR, with a Q25 quality threshold and the strictest error-elimination algorithm, was used for CDR3 identification, clonotype clustering and error correction. Lower-bound total TCR beta diversity was estimated with a nonparametric unseen species model using Euler transformation. TCRdb reanalyzed the raw reads on its own, using fastp at Q25 for trimming and MiXCR for clone calling, and kept in-frame beta chains. Every distinct CDR3 protein forms one entry, paired with its most common genes and DNA. The V and J calls, along with clone size, are taken from TCRdb and not from the paper's own processing. Here the sample has 580,000 or so distinct CDR3 sequences; under 55% occur a single time. The ten largest clones take up around 25% of the sample.

Regarding this clonotype: The clone's antigen remains unknown. No base qualities exist here, and no much larger clone lies one base off it.

Reading the germline V gene gives CDR1 SGHTA and CDR2 FQGTGA. The cysteine opens and the phenylalanine closes a CDR3 of 16 amino acids. Only CDR3 DNA remains: 48 bases, in frame from the first base. Trimming at the junction amounts to 2 bases on V and 3 bases on J, and the germline ends lie 11 bases apart. Results and caveats for the whole study, not just this receptor: As age increased, observed TCR beta diversity per million T cells dropped in a roughly linear way, and a significant reduction was already evident by age roughly 40. Estimates of total diversity from one million sequenced T cells were regarded as lower bounds and underestimates. The CMV infection status of donors was not known, potentially confounding age-related changes in expanded clonotypes. Conclusive comparison of naive and antigen-experienced compartments was prevented by the profiling of bulk unsorted PBMCs. Compared with the aged group, the long-lived group had more naive CD4+ T cells, fewer expanded clones and increased TCR diversity, suggesting age selection. There was a strong correlation between observed TCR beta diversity and the percentage of naive T cells measured by flow cytometry.

Donors were about 36 systemically healthy Caucasian individuals from Russia aged 6 to 90 years. Around 9.8 milliliters of peripheral blood were collected from each donor into EDTA-treated Vacutainer tubes. Ficoll-Paque density-gradient centrifugation was used to isolate PBMCs, with at least 6.5 million per sample. Total RNA was extracted from PBMCs with Trizol reagent, with at least 6 micrograms obtained per sample. For every donor, an aliquot of PBMCs went through flow cytometry to measure the percentages of naive CD45RAhigh/CD27high T cells. Sequencing input: blood. The receptor chain draws on TRBV7-3 and TRBJ2-6, with no confidently assigned D gene. This receptor was obtained from a man of 80 years or more in good health. The nucleotide sequence is given as TGTGCCAGCAGCTTAGGACGCGGTGGTGGGGCCAACGTCCTGACTTTC. Protein translation: CASSLGRGGGANVLTF.